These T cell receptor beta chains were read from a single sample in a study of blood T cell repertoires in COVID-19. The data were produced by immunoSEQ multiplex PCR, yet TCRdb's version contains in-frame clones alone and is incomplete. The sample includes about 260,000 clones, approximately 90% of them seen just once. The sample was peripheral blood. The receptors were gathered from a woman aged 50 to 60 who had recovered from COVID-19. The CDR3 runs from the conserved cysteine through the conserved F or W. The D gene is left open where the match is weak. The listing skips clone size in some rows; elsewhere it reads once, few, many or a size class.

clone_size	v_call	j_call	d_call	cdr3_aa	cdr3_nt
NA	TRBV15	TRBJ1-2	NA	CATSRGRSLNYGYTF	TGTGCCACCAGCAGAGGTAGGAGTCTCAACTATGGCTACACCTTC
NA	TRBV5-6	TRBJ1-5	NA	CASSPLGQPQHF	TGTGCCAGCAGCCCTCTAGGTCAGCCCCAGCATTTT
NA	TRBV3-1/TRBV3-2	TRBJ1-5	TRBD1	CASSGRTGREDQPQHF	TGTGCCAGCAGCGGCCGGACAGGGAGGGAGGACCAGCCCCAGCATTTT
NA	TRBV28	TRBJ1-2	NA	CASRVTGGSGYTF	TGTGCCAGCAGAGTTACGGGGGGATCTGGCTACACCTTC
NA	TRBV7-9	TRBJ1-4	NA	CASSFQRQTTNEKLFF	TGTGCCAGCAGCTTCCAGAGACAGACAACTAATGAAAAACTGTTTTTT
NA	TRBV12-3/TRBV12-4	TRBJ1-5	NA	CASKSGAGQPQHF	TGTGCCAGCAAGAGTGGGGCTGGTCAGCCCCAGCATTTT
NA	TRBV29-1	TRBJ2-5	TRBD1	CSVGQGMRQETQYF	TGCAGCGTTGGACAGGGGATGAGGCAAGAGACCCAGTACTTC
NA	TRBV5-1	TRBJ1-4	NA	CASSRTGMGEKLFF	TGCGCCAGCAGCAGAACAGGGATGGGTGAAAAACTGTTTTTT
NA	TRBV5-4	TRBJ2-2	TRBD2	CASSLPSGAGGVTGELFF	TGTGCCAGCAGCCTGCCCAGCGGAGCGGGGGGTGTCACCGGGGAGCTGTTTTTT
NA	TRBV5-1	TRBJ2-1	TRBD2	CASSSITSGINEQFF	TGCGCCAGCAGCTCAATAACTAGCGGGATCAATGAGCAGTTCTTC
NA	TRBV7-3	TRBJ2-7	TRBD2	CASSLGLVPYEQYF	TGTGCCAGCAGCCTAGGACTAGTGCCCTACGAGCAGTACTTC
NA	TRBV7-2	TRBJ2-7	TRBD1	CASSTGGQIYEQYF	TGTGCCAGCAGCACAGGGGGACAGATATACGAGCAGTACTTC
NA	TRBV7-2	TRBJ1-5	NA	CASSFNQAPQPQHF	TGTGCCAGCAGCTTCAATCAAGCCCCCCAGCCCCAGCATTTT
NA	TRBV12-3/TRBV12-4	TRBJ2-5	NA	CASSLRGGSPYF	TGTGCCAGCAGTTTAAGGGGGGGTTCCCCGTACTTC
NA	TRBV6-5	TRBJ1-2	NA	CASSYGPNYGYTF	TGTGCCAGCAGTTACGGGCCGAACTATGGCTACACCTTC
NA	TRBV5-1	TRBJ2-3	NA	CASSAWTNPEDTQYF	TGCGCCAGCAGCGCTTGGACTAACCCCGAAGATACGCAGTATTTT
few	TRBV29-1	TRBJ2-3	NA	CSVTGGSDSDTQYF	TGCAGCGTTACGGGGGGCTCCGATTCAGATACGCAGTATTTT